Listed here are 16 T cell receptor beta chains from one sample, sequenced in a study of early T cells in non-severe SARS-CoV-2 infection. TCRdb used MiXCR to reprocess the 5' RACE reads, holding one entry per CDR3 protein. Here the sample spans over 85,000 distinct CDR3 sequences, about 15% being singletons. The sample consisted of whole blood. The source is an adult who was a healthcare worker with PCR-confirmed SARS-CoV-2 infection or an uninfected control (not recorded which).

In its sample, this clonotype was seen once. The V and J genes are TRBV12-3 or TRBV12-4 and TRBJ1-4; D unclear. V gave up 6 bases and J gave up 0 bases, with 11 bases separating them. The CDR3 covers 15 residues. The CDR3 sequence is CASSSHGATNEKLFF. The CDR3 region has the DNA TGTGCCAGCAGCTCGCACGGAGCAACTAATGAAAAACTGTTTTTT.

The CDR3 reads CASSLSGTEAFF. The CDR3 region has the DNA TGTGCCAGCAGCTTATCTGGGACTGAAGCTTTCTTT. This rearrangement joins TRBV13 to TRBJ1-1; D is ambiguous. V gave up 2 bases and J gave up 5 bases, with 6 bases separating them. Germline V gene data show CDR1 as PRHDT and CDR2 as FYEKMQ (reference sequence). The CDR3 length is 12 residues.

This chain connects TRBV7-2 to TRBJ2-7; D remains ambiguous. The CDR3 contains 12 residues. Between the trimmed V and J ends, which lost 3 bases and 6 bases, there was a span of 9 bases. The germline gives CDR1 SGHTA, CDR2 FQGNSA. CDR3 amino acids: CASSFFGSEQYF. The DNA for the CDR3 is TGTGCCAGCAGCTTCTTCGGATCCGAGCAGTACTTC.

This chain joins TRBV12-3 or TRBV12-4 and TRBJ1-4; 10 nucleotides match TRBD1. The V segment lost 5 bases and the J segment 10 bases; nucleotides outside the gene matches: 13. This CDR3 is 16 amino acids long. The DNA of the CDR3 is TGTGCCAGCAGTCCGCGTCGACAGGGGGCGGTAAGAAAACTGTTTTTT. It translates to CASSPRRQGAVRKLFF.

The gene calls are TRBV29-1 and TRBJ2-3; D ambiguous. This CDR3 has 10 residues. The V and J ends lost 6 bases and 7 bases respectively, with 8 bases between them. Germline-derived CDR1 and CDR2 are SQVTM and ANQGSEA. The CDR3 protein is CSVTGNTQYF. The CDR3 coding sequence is TGCAGCGTAACTGGAAATACGCAGTATTTT.

CDR3 amino acids: CASSSYLVSTDTQYF. The CDR3 coding sequence is TGTGCCAGCAGTTCCTATCTAGTTAGCACAGATACGCAGTATTTT. This chain joins TRBV7-9 and TRBJ2-3, with D unclear. V was trimmed by 6 bases and J by 0 bases, leaving 13 bases between them. CDR3 size: 15 residues. From germline, CDR1 is SEHNR and CDR2 FQNEAQ (reference sequence).

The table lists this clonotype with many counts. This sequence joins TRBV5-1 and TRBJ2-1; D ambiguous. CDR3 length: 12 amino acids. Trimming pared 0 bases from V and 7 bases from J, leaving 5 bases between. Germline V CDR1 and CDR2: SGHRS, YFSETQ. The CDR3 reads CASSLDMNEQFF. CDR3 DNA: TGCGCCAGCAGCTTGGACATGAATGAGCAGTTCTTC.

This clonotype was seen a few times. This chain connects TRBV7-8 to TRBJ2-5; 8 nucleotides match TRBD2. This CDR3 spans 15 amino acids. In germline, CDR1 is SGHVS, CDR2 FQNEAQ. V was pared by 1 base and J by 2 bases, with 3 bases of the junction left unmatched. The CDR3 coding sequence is TGTGCCAGCAGCTTAGTAACTAGCGGACAAGAGACCCAGTACTTC. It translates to CASSLVTSGQETQYF.

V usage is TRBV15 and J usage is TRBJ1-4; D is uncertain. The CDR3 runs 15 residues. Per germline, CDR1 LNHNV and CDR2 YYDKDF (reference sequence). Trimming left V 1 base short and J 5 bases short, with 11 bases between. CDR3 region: CATSRGHQQNEKLFF. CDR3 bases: TGTGCCACCAGCAGAGGACACCAGCAGAATGAAAAACTGTTTTTT.

The CDR3 region is CASSLGDNAYEQYF. The CDR3 DNA is TGCGCCAGCAGCTTGGGGGACAACGCCTACGAGCAGTACTTC. The chain employs TRBV5-1 and TRBJ2-7, with a weak D call TRBD1 (6 bases). Trimming removed 0 bases from V and 2 bases from J, with 9 bases in between. Germline V gene sequence: CDR1 SGHRS, CDR2 YFSETQ. The CDR3 covers 14 residues.

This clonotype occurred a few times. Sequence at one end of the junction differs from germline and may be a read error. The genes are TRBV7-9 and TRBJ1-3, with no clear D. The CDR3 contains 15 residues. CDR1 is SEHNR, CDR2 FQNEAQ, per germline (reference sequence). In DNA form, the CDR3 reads TGTGCCAGCAGCTTCCCTTCGGCATCTGAAAACACCATATATTTT. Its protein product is CASSFPSASENTIYF.

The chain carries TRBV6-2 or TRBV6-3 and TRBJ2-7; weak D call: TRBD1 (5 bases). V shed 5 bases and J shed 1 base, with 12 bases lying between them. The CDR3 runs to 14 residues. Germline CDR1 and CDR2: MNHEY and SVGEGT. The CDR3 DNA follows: TGTGCCAGCAGTAACCCGACAGTGTCCTACGAGCAGTACTTC. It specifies CASSNPTVSYEQYF.

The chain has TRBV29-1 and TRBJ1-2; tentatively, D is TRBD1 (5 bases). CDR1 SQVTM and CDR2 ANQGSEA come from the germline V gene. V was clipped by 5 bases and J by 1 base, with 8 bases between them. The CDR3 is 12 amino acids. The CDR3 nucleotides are TGCAGCGTTAAGACAGATAACTATGGCTACACCTTC. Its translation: CSVKTDNYGYTF.

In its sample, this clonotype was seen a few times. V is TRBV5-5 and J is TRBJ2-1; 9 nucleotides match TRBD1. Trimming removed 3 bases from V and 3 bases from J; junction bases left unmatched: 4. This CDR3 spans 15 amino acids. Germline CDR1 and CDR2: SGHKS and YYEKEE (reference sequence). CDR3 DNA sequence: TGTGCCAGCAGCTCAGGGACAGGGCTCTACAATGAGCAGTTCTTC. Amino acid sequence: CASSSGTGLYNEQFF.

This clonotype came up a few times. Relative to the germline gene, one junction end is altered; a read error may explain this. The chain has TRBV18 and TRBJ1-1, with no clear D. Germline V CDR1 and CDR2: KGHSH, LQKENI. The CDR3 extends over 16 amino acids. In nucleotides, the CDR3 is TGTGCCAGCTCACGTTATGAAGGCCCCATGAACACTGAAGCTCTCTTT. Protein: CASSRYEGPMNTEALF.

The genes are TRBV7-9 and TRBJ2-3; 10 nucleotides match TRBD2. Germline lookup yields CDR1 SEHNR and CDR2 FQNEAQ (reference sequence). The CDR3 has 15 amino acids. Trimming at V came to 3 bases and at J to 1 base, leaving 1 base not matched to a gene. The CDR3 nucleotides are TGTGCCAGCAGCTTCGGGACTAGCGGCACAGATACGCAGTATTTT. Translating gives CASSFGTSGTDTQYF.